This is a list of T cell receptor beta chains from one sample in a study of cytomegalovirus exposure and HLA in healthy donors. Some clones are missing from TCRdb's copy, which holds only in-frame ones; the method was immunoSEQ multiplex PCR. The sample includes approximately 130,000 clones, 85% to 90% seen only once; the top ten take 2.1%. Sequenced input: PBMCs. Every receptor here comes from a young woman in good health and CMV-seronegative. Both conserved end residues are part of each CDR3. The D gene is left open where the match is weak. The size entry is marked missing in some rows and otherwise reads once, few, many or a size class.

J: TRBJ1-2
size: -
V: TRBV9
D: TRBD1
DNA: TGTGCCAGCAGGGAAGGACAGGGTGCTAACTATGGCTACACCTTC
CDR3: CASREGQGANYGYTF

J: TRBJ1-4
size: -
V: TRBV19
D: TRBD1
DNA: TGTGCCACCCAGGGACAGGGGGCGTCCAATGAAAAACTGTTTTTT
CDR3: CATQGQGASNEKLFF

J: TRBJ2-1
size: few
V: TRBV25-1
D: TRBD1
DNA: TGTGCCAGCAGTGAATCCCCAGGGGGCTGGGGCCTTAACAATGAGCAGTTCTTC
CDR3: CASSESPGGWGLNNEQFF

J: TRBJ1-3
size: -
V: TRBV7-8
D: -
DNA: TGTGCCAGCAGCCTGTTGGGGACAACGAAGCCTGGAAACACCATATATTTT
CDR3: CASSLLGTTKPGNTIYF

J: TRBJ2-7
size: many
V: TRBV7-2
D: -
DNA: TGTGCCAGCAGCTTAAAACAGGGGAGGCACGAGCAGTACTTC
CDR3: CASSLKQGRHEQYF

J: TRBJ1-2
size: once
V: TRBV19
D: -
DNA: TGTGCCAGTAGTGCCCCCCGGAGGAGGTATGGCTACACCTTC
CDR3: CASSAPRRRYGYTF

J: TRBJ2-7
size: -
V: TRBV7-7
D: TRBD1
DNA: TGTGCCAGCAGCTTAGCCCAGGGGGAGTACGAGCAGTACTTC
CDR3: CASSLAQGEYEQYF

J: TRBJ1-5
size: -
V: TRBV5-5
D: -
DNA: TGTGCCAGCAGCCTCAGGGGAAGTCAGCCCCAGCATTTT
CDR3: CASSLRGSQPQHF

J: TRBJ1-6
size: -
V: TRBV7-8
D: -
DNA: TGTGCCAGCAGCCTTCCAGGGTCACCCCTCCACTTT
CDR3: CASSLPGSPLHF

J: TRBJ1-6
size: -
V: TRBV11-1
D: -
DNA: TGTGCCAGCAGCTTAGAAAATGCAGGGGTTTCACCCCTCCACTTT
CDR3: CASSLENAGVSPLHF

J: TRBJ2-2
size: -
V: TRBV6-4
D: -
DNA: TGTGCCAGCAGTGACGTTGCGGGGAACACCGGGGAGCTGTTTTTT
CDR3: CASSDVAGNTGELFF

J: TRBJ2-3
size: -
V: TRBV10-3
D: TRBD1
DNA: TGTGCCATCAGTGGACCCGGGACAGGGGGAGGGACAGATACGCAGTATTTT
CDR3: CAISGPGTGGGTDTQYF

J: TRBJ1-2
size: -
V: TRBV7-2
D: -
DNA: TGTGCCAGCAGCTTAGCCGGAAGTGAGGCCACACTATGGGGCTACACCTTC
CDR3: CASSLAGSEATLWGYTF

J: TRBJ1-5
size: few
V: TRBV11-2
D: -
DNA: TGTGCCAGCAGCTTCCTCAATCAGCCCCAGCATTTT
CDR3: CASSFLNQPQHF

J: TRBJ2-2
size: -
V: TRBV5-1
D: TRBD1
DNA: TGCGCCAGCAGCTTGTTGGGACAGGGTGCCACCGGGGAGCTGTTTTTT
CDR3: CASSLLGQGATGELFF

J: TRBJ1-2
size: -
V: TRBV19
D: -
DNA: TGTGCCACCCAAGACAGGGGCTACACCTTC
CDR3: CATQDRGYTF

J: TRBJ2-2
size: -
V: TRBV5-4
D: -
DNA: TGTGCCAGCAGCTCCGAGCCTAACACCGGGGAGCTGTTTTTT
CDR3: CASSSEPNTGELFF

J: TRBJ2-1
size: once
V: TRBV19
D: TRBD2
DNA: TGTGCCAGTAGTATAAGAGGATCTCTGCGGGGGAGCTCCTACAATGAGCAGTTCTTC
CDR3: CASSIRGSLRGSSYNEQFF

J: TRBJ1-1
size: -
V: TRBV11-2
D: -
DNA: TGTGCCAGCAGCTTATGGGCAGGCGCTAACACTGAAGCTTTCTTT
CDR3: CASSLWAGANTEAFF

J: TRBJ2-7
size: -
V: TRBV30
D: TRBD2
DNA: TGTGCCTGGAGTCCGGGACTAGTAAACGAGCAGTACTTC
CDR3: CAWSPGLVNEQYF

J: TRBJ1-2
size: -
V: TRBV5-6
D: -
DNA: TGTGCCAGCAGCTCCGGGGGGGACCCCACCTTC
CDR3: CASSSGGDPTF

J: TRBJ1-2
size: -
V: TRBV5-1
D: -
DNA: TGCGCCGCTCTAGGACCCGGCGGGGGCTACACCTTC
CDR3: CAALGPGGGYTF

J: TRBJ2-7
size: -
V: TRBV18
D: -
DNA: TGTGCCAGCTCACGGGGAGTCTACGAGCAGTACTTC
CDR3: CASSRGVYEQYF

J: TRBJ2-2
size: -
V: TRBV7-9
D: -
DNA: TGTGCCAGCAGCTTAGCGCTAGACACCGGGGAGCTGTTTTTT
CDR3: CASSLALDTGELFF

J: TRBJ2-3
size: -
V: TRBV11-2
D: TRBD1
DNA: TGTGCCAGCAGCCCCCGGGACAGCTCGATAGATACGCAGTATTTT
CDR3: CASSPRDSSIDTQYF

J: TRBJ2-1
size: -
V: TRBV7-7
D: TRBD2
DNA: TGTGCTAGCAGCTTTGGACTAGCGGAACACAATGAGCAGTTCTTC
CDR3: CASSFGLAEHNEQFF

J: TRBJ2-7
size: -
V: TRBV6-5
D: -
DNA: TGTGCCAGCAGTTACGGTCAGGGGAACTACGAGCAGTACTTC
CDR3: CASSYGQGNYEQYF

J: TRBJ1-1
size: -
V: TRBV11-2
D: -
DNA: TGTGCCAGCAGCTCGCCCGGGGGGGGCACTGAAGCTTTCTTT
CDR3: CASSSPGGGTEAFF

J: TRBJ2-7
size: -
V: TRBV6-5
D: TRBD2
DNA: TGTGCCAGCAGTTCTCCGGGGGGATTCGAGCAGTACTTC
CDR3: CASSSPGGFEQYF

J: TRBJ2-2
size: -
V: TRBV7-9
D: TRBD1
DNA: TGTGCCAGCAGTTTGACAGGGTTTACCGGGGAGCTGTTTTTT
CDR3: CASSLTGFTGELFF

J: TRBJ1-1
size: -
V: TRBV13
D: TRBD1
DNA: TGTGCCAGCAGTGGAGGGACAGGGAAGCCTGAAGCTTTCTTT
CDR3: CASSGGTGKPEAFF

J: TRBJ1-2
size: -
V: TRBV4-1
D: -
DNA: TGCGCCAGCAGCCAAGATCGGCCGGGACACCTTAACTATGGCTACACCTTC
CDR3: CASSQDRPGHLNYGYTF

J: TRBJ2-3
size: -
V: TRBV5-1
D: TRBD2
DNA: TGCGCCAGCAAGCGGGACTTTACAGATACGCAGTATTTT
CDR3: CASKRDFTDTQYF

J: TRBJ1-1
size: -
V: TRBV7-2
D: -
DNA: TGTGCCAGCAGCTTGGACAGAAGAGAAGCTTTCTTT
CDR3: CASSLDRREAFF

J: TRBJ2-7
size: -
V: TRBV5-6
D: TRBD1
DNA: TGTGCCAGCAGCCCTGGGGACAGTGACTACGAGCAGTACTTC
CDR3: CASSPGDSDYEQYF

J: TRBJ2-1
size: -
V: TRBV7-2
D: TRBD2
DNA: TGTGCCAGCAGCTTTCGCGGGGGGGCAGATGAGCAGTTCTTC
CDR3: CASSFRGGADEQFF

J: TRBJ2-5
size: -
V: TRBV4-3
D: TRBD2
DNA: TGCGCCAGCAGCCCCGGGCGACTAGCGGGGGTGCAAGAGACCCAGTACTTC
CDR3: CASSPGRLAGVQETQYF

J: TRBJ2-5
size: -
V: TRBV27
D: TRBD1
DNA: TGTGCCAGCAGTTTAAAGACAGGGGGCCGAGGAGAGACCCAGTACTTC
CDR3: CASSLKTGGRGETQYF

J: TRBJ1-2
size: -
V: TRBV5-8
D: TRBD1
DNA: TGTGCCAGCAGCCGAGGGGGCTTGGATGGCTACACCTTC
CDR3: CASSRGGLDGYTF

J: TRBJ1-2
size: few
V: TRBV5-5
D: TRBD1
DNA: TGTGCCAGCAGCCTCACAGGGGCGCAGGATGGCTACACCTTC
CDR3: CASSLTGAQDGYTF